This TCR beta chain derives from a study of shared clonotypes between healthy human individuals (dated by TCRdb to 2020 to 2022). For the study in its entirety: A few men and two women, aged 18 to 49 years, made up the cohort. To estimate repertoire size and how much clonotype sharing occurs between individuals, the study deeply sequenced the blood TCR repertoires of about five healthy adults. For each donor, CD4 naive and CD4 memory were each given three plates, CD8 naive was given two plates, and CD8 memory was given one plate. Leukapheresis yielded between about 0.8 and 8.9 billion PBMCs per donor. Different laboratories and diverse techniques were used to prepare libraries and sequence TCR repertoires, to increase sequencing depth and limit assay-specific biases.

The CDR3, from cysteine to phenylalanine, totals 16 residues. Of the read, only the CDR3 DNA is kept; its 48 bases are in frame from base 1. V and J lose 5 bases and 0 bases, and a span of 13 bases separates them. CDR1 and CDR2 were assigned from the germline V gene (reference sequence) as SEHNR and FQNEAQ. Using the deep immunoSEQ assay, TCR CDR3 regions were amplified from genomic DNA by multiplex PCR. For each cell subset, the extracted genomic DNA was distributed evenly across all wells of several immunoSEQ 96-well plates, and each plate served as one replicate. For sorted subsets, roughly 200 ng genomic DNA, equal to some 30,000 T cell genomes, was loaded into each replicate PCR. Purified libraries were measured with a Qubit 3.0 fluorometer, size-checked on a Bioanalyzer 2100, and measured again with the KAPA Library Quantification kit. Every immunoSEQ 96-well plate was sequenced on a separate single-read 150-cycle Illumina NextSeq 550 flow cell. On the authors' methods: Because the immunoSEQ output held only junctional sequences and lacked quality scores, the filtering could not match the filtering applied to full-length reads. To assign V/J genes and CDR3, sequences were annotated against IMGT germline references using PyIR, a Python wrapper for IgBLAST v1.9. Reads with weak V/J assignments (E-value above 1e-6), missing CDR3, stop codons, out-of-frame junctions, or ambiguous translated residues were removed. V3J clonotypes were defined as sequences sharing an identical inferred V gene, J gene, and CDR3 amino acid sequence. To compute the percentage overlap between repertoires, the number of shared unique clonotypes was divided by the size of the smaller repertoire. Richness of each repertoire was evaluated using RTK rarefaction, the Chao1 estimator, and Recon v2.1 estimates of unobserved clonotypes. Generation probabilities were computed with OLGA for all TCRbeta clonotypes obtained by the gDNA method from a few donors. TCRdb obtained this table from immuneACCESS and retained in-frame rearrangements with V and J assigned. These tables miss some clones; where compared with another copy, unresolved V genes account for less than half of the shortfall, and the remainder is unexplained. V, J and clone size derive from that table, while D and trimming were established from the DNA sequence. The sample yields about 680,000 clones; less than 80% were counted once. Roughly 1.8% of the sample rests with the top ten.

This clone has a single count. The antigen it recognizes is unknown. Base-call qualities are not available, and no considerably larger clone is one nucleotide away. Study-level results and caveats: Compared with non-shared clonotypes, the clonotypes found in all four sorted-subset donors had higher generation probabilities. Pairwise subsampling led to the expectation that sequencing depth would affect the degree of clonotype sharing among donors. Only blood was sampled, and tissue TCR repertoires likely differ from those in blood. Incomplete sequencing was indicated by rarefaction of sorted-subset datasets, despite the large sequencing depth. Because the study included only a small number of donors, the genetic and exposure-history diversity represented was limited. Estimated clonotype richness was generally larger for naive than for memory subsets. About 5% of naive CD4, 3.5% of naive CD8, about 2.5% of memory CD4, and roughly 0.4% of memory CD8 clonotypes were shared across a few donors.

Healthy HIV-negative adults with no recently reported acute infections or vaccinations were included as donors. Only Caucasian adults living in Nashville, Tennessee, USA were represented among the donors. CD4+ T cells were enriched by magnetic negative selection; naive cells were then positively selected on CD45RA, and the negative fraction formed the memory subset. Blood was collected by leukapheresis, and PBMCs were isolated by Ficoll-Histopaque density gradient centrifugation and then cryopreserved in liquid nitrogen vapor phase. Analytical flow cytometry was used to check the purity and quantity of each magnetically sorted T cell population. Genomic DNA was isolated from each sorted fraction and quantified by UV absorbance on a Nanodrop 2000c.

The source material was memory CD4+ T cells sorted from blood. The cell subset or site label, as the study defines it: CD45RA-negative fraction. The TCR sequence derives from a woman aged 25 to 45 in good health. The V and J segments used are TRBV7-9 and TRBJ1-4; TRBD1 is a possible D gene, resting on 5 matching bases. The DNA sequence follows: TGTGCCAGCAGCCATCGGGACGGTGCAACTAATGAAAAACTGTTTTTT. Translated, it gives CASSHRDGATNEKLFF.